One sample yielded the 27 T cell receptor beta chains listed below, sequenced in a study of blood T cell repertoires in COVID-19. The data were produced by immunoSEQ multiplex PCR, yet TCRdb's version contains in-frame clones alone and is incomplete. The sample has about 220,000 clones, 82% seen once. The material sequenced was PBMCs or T cells enriched from blood (not recorded which). Receptors were obtained from a woman aged 55-69 years who had recovered from COVID-19.

This chain links TRBV9 with TRBJ1-2; tentative D call: TRBD1 (6 bases). Germline V gene sequence: CDR1 SGDLS, CDR2 YYNGEE. CDR3 length: 16 amino acids. V was clipped by 3 bases and J by 1 base, with 16 bases between them. The CDR3 coding sequence is TGTGCCAGCAGCGGGCCAGGGGTCGGCTTTAACTATGGCTACACCTTC. This codes for CASSGPGVGFNYGYTF.

CDR3 DNA sequence: TGTGCCAGCAGCCCGACCGGACAGGGGACCGGGGGTGGCTACACCTTC. The encoded protein is CASSPTGQGTGGGYTF. The chain is built from TRBV4-2 and TRBJ1-2; 9 positions agree with TRBD1. Unmatched junction bases numbered 13, after V lost 4 bases and J lost 7 bases. The CDR3 runs 16 residues. Germline-derived CDR1 and CDR2 are LGHNA and YNFKEQ.

The count of this clone is one. The genes are TRBV6-2 or TRBV6-3 and TRBJ1-2, with D possibly TRBD1 on 5 matching bases. This CDR3 has 15 amino acids. Germline CDR1 MNHEY, CDR2 SVGEGT. Deletions cut 6 bases from V and 11 bases from J, with 25 bases between. CDR3 DNA: TGTGCCAGCAGCGACCCTGCAGGGCCAAAAGAGTGGTACACCTTC. Its translation: CASSDPAGPKEWYTF.

The chain employs TRBV7-8 and TRBJ2-1, with 12 bases identical to TRBD2. Germline CDR1 SGHVS, CDR2 FQNEAQ. The CDR3 length is 18 residues. Unmatched junction bases numbered 8, after V lost 2 bases and J lost 3 bases. The CDR3 nucleotides read TGTGCCAGCAGCTTACGGACCCCACTAGCGGGGGGCTACAATGAGCAGTTCTTC. This encodes CASSLRTPLAGGYNEQFF. The whole variable domain, filled in from reference TRBV7-8 and TRBJ2-1, reads GAGVSQSPRYKVAKRGQDVALRCDPISGHVSLFWYQQALGQGPEFLTYFQNEAQLDKSGLPSDRFFAERPEGSVSTLKIQRTQQEDSAVYLCASSLRTPLAGGYNEQFFGPGTRLTVL.

The chain couples TRBV18 to TRBJ1-1, with 7 bases lining up with TRBD1. Germline V gene data show CDR1 as KGHSH and CDR2 as LQKENI. V was clipped by 2 bases and J by 4 bases; unmatched bases: 13. The length of the CDR3 is 17 residues. The CDR3 coding sequence is TGTGCCAGCTCACCAGACAGGACAGGTGGAGGGGGCACTGAAGCTTTCTTT. Amino acids: CASSPDRTGGGGTEAFF.

The rearrangement joins TRBV19 to TRBJ1-2; D uncertain. The CDR3 contains 11 residues. V gave up 5 bases and J gave up 12 bases, with 13 bases separating them. The germline gives CDR1 LNHDA, CDR2 SQIVND (reference sequence). The CDR3: CASSEQSWHTF. The CDR3 region has the DNA TGTGCCAGTAGTGAACAGAGCTGGCACACCTTC.

This clone came up a few times. The chain carries TRBV6-7 and TRBJ1-6, with D uncertain. TRBV6-7 belongs to the ORF category, with a function that is uncertain. There are 16 residues in the CDR3. Trimming stripped 2 bases from V and 0 bases from J, with 8 bases between. The CDR3 nucleotides read TGTGCCAGCAGTTACCCCCTAAGCTCCTATAATTCACCCCTCCACTTT. This gives the protein CASSYPLSSYNSPLHF.

This rearrangement joins TRBV7-9 to TRBJ2-3; 10 nucleotides line up with TRBD2. Germline trimming cut 3 bases from V and 4 bases from J; bases unmatched to any gene: 1. The CDR3 runs to 14 residues. Germline CDR1 and CDR2: SEHNR and FQNEAQ (reference sequence). The CDR3 sequence: CASSFLAGADTQYF. The DNA of the CDR3 is TGTGCCAGCAGCTTTCTAGCGGGGGCAGATACGCAGTATTTT. The full variable domain, in which reference TRBV7-9 and TRBJ2-3 provide the parts outside the CDR3, is DTGVSQNPRHKITKRGQNVTFRCDPISEHNRLYWYRQTLGQGPEFLTYFQNEAQLEKSRLLSDRFSAERPKGSFSTLEIQRTEQGDSAMYLCASSFLAGADTQYFGPGTRLTVL.

The chain is built from TRBV19 and TRBJ1-6, with TRBD1 matching over 9 bases. This CDR3 is 18 amino acids long. Germline V gene data show CDR1 as LNHDA and CDR2 as SQIVND (reference sequence). V shed 5 bases and J 0 bases; nucleotides not matched to a gene: 8. This CDR3 is CASSSYGTGTSYNSPLHF. The CDR3 region has the DNA TGTGCCAGTAGTTCCTACGGGACAGGGACCTCCTATAATTCACCCCTCCACTTT.

The rearrangement uses TRBV5-6 and TRBJ1-5, with 8 bases matching TRBD1. This CDR3 is 13 amino acids long. V shed 4 bases, J shed 9 bases, and the junction held 6 bases outside the gene matches. The germline V gene has CDR1 SGHDT and CDR2 YYEEEE. CDR3 sequence reads: CASSRTGNAPQHF. In DNA form, the CDR3 reads TGTGCCAGCAGCCGGACAGGGAATGCGCCCCAGCATTTT. The full variable domain, completed using reference TRBV5-6 and TRBJ1-5, is DAGVTQSPTHLIKTRGQQVTLRCSPKSGHDTVSWYQQALGQGPQFIFQYYEEEERQRGNFPDRFSGHQFPNYSSELNVNALLLGDSALYLCASSRTGNAPQHFGDGTRLSIL.

J is TRBJ1-3 and V is TRBV2; 8 bases agree with TRBD1. Trimming took 4 bases from V and 0 from J; bases not matched to a gene: 5. Germline V gene lookup returns CDR1 SNHLY and CDR2 FYNNEI. The CDR3 totals 16 residues. CDR3 amino acids: CASSATGGTSGNTIYF. CDR3 sequence (DNA): TGTGCCAGCAGTGCCACAGGGGGAACCTCTGGAAACACCATATATTTT.

This chain joins TRBV5-1 and TRBJ1-4; D gene unclear. This CDR3 is 15 amino acids long. Germline loops: CDR1 SGHRS, CDR2 YFSETQ. The germline V and J ends were trimmed by 0 bases and 0 bases, with 6 bases remaining between them. The CDR3: CASSLVAATNEKLFF. The CDR3 DNA is TGCGCCAGCAGCTTGGTAGCAGCAACTAATGAAAAACTGTTTTTT.

V usage is TRBV7-9 and J usage is TRBJ2-1; D is ambiguous. The CDR3 is made up of 10 amino acids. Trimming took 5 bases from V and 9 from J, leaving 5 bases between them. Germline loops: CDR1 SEHNR, CDR2 FQNEAQ (reference sequence). The CDR3 reads CASSPGEQFF. Written as DNA, the CDR3 is TGTGCCAGCAGCCCGGGTGAGCAGTTCTTC.

The chain employs TRBV4-3 and TRBJ1-1; TRBD1 is a possible D gene (5 bases). Germline V lookup: CDR1 LGHNA, CDR2 YSLEER. The CDR3 is 17 residues long. Deletions cut 0 bases from V and 5 bases from J, with 19 bases between. This CDR3 is CASSQDGGSSKGTEAFF. DNA for the CDR3: TGCGCCAGCAGCCAAGACGGAGGGTCCAGCAAGGGGACTGAAGCTTTCTTT.

V usage is TRBV7-9 and J usage is TRBJ2-3, with a tentative D call TRBD1 (5 bases). CDR3 length equals 14 residues. V shed 1 base and J shed 5 bases, with 10 bases lying between them. Germline CDR1 SEHNR, CDR2 FQNEAQ (reference sequence). The CDR3 sequence is CASSLESDRDTQYF. Here the CDR3 DNA reads TGTGCCAGCAGCTTAGAGTCAGACAGAGATACGCAGTATTTT.

This clone has a single count. The V gene is TRBV2, the J gene TRBJ2-1; TRBD2 aligns across 10 bases. J was trimmed by 4 bases and V by 5 bases; bases with no gene match: 8. The length of the CDR3 is 16 residues. CDR1 SNHLY and CDR2 FYNNEI come from the germline V gene. The chain's CDR3 is CASSLLLAGLYNEQFF. The CDR3 bases are TGTGCCAGCAGTCTCCTACTAGCGGGGCTATACAATGAGCAGTTCTTC.

This chain uses TRBV18 with TRBJ2-1; 10 nucleotides align to TRBD1. The CDR3 is 16 amino acids. The V gene's germline CDR1 is KGHSH and CDR2 LQKENI. The J segment lost 7 bases and the V segment lost 3 bases, leaving 9 bases of the junction unmatched. The CDR3 DNA is TGTGCCAGCTCACCCCCGGGACAGGGGATGTCAAATGAGCAGTTCTTC. Amino acid sequence: CASSPPGQGMSNEQFF. Together with reference TRBV18 and TRBJ2-1, the CDR3 gives the full variable domain: NAGVMQNPRHLVRRRGQEARLRCSPMKGHSHVYWYRQLPEEGLKFMVYLQKENIIDESGMPKERFSAEFPKEGPSILRIQQVVRGDSAAYFCASSPPGQGMSNEQFFGPGTRLTVL.

This clone occurred once. The rearrangement uses TRBV14 and TRBJ1-1, with a possible D match to TRBD1 (5 bases). V was clipped by 4 bases and J by 2 bases, with 8 bases between them. The CDR3 is 13 residues long. Looked up from germline, CDR1 is SGHDN and CDR2 is FVKESK. CDR3 amino acids: CASSLQVNTEAFF. CDR3 in DNA: TGTGCCAGCAGCCTACAGGTTAACACTGAAGCTTTCTTT.

The gene calls are TRBV7-9 and TRBJ2-1, with 7 bases that match TRBD2. V shed 4 bases and J 1 base; nucleotides not matched to a gene: 13. The CDR3 has 18 amino acids. Germline CDR1 is SEHNR and CDR2 is FQNEAQ (reference sequence). This chain's CDR3 is CASSSRDYQKDSYNEQFF. The CDR3 DNA is TGTGCCAGCAGCTCCCGGGACTACCAAAAGGATTCCTACAATGAGCAGTTCTTC.

The rearrangement links TRBV6-5 to TRBJ1-2, with D unresolved. Trimming cost V 5 bases and J 6 bases, with 13 bases left between them. There are 13 residues in the CDR3. The germline V gene encodes CDR1 MNHEY and CDR2 SVGAGI. The CDR3 is CASSQTNTDGYTF. The DNA of the CDR3 is TGTGCCAGCAGTCAGACAAACACGGATGGCTACACCTTC.

V is TRBV5-1 and J is TRBJ2-3; tentatively, D is TRBD2 (5 bases). The ends were cut back, 3 bases at V and 0 bases at J, with 11 bases in the middle. Germline lookup yields CDR1 SGHRS and CDR2 YFSETQ. The CDR3 sequence is 15 residues long. CDR3 nucleotides: TGCGCCAGCAGCTCCCCCGGGGTCAGCACAGATACGCAGTATTTT. As protein: CASSSPGVSTDTQYF.

This CDR3 reads CASSLAPGTKNTEAFF. CDR3 bases: TGTGCCAGCAGCTTGGCCCCCGGGACAAAAAACACTGAAGCTTTCTTT. The rearrangement links TRBV5-5 to TRBJ1-1; D might be TRBD1 (6 bases). Trimming left V 0 bases short and J 2 bases short, with 14 bases between. The CDR3 is 16 residues long. Germline V gene sequence: CDR1 SGHKS, CDR2 YYEKEE (reference sequence).

The chain combines TRBV4-3 with TRBJ1-1, with 9 bases lining up with TRBD1. Germline lookup yields CDR1 LGHNA and CDR2 YSLEER. Trimming removed 3 bases from V and 3 bases from J; junction bases left unmatched: 5. The CDR3 loop spans 15 amino acids. As DNA, the CDR3 is TGCGCCAGCAGCCAGGTCACAGGGGGCTACACTGAAGCTTTCTTT. As protein: CASSQVTGGYTEAFF.

This rearrangement joins TRBV12-3 or TRBV12-4 to TRBJ1-4, with 7 bases lining up with TRBD1. The CDR3 is 11 amino acids. The V gene end was trimmed by 2 bases and the J gene end by 14 bases; junction bases not matched to a gene: 2. In DNA form, the CDR3 reads TGTGCCAGCAGTTTATCGACAGGGCTGTTTTTT. It encodes CASSLSTGLFF.

The chain joins TRBV4-2 to TRBJ1-5; D is perhaps TRBD1 (5 bases). The CDR3 sequence is 16 residues long. V was shortened by 0 bases and J by 4 bases, with 13 bases between the two germline ends. The germline CDR1 and CDR2 sequences are LGHNA and YNFKEQ. CDR3 sequence: CASSQDQGFRNQPQHF. DNA of the CDR3: TGTGCCAGCAGCCAAGATCAGGGCTTCAGGAATCAGCCCCAGCATTTT.

The V gene is TRBV5-4, the J gene TRBJ2-7; 8 nucleotides agree with TRBD2. After removal of 4 bases from V and 3 bases from J, the junction contained 3 bases not matched to a gene. Germline V gene lookup returns CDR1 SGHNT and CDR2 YYREEE (reference sequence). The CDR3 runs 13 residues. CDR3 loop: CASSKGLDYEQYF. The CDR3 nucleotides read TGTGCCAGCAGCAAGGGACTAGACTACGAGCAGTACTTC.

The genes are TRBV7-2 and TRBJ2-5; D is uncertain. Trimming took 3 bases from V and 1 from J, leaving 15 bases between them. The germline V gene encodes CDR1 SGHTA and CDR2 FQGNSA. The CDR3 sequence is 16 residues long. The CDR3 protein is CASSFRSPTFQETQYF. The CDR3 DNA reads TGTGCCAGCAGCTTTCGTTCCCCTACCTTCCAAGAGACCCAGTACTTC.